This record concerns one T cell receptor (beta chain) sequence. This sample was taken from a study of blood T cell repertoires in COVID-19. At the level of the study: There were acute and convalescent COVID-19 samples, and they came from the United States, Italy and Spain.

The CDR3 consists of 13 residues. The V segment lost 0 bases and the J segment 5 bases; nucleotides outside the gene matches: 2. Germline V gives CDR1 GTSNPN, CDR2 SVGIG (reference sequence). As handled by the study authors: The authors estimated nucleated cell counts from reference gene primer amplification. Measured with immunoSEQ multiplex PCR; TCRdb has only the in-frame clones, and not every one. V and J calls and clone size are given by that table; D and trimming were obtained from the DNA. This sample carries more than 250,000 clones, 80% to 90% of them seen once, and the ten largest clones take under 5.5%. Donors in Cohort 3 who had recovered were those with two negative PCRs, healthcare professional clearance, or resolution of their symptoms.

The clonotype was recovered from a woman aged 30 to 39 who had recovered from COVID-19. The chain combines TRBV30 with TRBJ1-2; TRBD1 matches 8 bases. The source material was PBMCs or T cells enriched from blood (not recorded which). The CDR3, as DNA: TGTGCCTGGAGTGTCCAGGGGGCATATGGCTACACCTTC. This sequence encodes CAWSVQGAYGYTF.